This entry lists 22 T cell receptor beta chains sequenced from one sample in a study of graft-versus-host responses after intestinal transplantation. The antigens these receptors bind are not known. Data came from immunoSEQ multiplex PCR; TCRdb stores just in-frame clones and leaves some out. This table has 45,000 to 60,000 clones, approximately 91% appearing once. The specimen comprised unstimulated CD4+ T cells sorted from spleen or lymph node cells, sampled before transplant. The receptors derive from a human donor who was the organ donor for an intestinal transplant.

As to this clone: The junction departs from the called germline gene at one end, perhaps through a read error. CDR3 region: CASSIAGVGEQYF. The CDR3 nucleotides are TGTGCCAGCAGCATAGCGGGAGTAGGGGAGCAGTACTTC. This chain uses TRBV7-2 with TRBJ2-7, with 9 bases lining up with TRBD2. This CDR3 is built from 13 residues. The germline V gene encodes CDR1 SGHTA and CDR2 FQGNSA.

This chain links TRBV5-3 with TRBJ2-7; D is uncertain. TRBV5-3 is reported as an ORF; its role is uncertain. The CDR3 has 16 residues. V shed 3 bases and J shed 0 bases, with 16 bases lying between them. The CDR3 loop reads CARSCPVGLSSYEQYF. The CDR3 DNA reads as TGTGCCAGAAGCTGCCCAGTCGGCCTAAGCTCCTACGAGCAGTACTTC.

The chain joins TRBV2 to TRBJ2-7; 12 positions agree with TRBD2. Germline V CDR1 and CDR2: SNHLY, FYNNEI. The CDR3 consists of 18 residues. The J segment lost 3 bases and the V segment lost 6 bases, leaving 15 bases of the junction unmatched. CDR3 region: CASRGSRETSGRIYEQYF. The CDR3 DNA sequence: TGTGCCAGCAGAGGGTCGAGAGAGACTAGCGGGAGAATCTACGAGCAGTACTTC.

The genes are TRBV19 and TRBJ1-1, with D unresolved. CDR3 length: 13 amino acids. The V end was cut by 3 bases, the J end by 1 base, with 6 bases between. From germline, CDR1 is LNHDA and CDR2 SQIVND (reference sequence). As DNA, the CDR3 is TGTGCCAGTAGTATGCGAGGGAACACTGAAGCTTTCTTT. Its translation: CASSMRGNTEAFF.

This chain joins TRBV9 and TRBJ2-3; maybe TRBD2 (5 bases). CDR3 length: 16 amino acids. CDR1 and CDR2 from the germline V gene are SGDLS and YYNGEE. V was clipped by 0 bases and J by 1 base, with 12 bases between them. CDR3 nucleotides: TGTGCCAGCAGCGTAGGTCGAGCGGACCGCACAGATACGCAGTATTTT. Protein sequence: CASSVGRADRTDTQYF.

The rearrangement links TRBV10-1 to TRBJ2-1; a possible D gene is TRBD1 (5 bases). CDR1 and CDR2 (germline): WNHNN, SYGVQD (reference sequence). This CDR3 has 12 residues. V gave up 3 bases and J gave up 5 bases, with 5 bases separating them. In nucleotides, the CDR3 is TGCGCCAGCAGTGACAGGGACAATGAGCAGTTCTTC. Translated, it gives CASSDRDNEQFF.

The CDR3 region is CASSGLLADIQYF. CDR3 coding DNA: TGTGCCAGCAGTGGGTTACTAGCAGACATTCAGTACTTC. The V and J genes are TRBV2 and TRBJ2-4; TRBD2 might be the D (6 bases). Germline V gives CDR1 SNHLY, CDR2 FYNNEI. There are 13 residues in the CDR3. Trimming shortened V by 4 bases and J by 8 bases, and 12 bases separated the two germline ends.

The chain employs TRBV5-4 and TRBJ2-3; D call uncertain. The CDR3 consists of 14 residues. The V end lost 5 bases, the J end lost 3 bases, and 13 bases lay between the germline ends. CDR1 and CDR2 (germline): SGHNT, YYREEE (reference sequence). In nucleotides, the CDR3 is TGTGCCAGCAGTTGGGCAGCCGAAACAGATACGCAGTATTTT. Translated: CASSWAAETDTQYF. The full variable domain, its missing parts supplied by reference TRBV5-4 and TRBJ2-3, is ETGVTQSPTHLIKTRGQQVTLRCSSQSGHNTVSWYQQALGQGPQFIFQYYREEENGRGNFPPRFSGLQFPNYSSELNVNALELDDSALYLCASSWAAETDTQYFGPGTRLTVL.

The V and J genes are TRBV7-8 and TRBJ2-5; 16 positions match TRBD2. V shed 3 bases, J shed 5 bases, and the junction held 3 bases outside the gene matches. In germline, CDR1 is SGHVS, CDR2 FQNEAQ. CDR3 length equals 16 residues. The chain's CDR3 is CASSFPGLAGGETQYF. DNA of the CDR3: TGTGCCAGCAGCTTCCCGGGACTAGCGGGAGGGGAGACCCAGTACTTC.

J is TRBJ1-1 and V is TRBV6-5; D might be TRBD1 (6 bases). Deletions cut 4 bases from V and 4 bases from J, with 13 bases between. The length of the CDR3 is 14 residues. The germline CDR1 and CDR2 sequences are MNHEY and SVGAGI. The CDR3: CASSLAQGSTEAFF. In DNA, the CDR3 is TGTGCCAGCAGTTTGGCCCAGGGGTCCACTGAAGCTTTCTTT.

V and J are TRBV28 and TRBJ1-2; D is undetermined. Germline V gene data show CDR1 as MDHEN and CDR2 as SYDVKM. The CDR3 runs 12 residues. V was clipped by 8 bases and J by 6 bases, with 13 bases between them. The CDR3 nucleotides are TGTGCCAGCGGAGGAACGGTTCATGGCTACACCTTC. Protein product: CASGGTVHGYTF.

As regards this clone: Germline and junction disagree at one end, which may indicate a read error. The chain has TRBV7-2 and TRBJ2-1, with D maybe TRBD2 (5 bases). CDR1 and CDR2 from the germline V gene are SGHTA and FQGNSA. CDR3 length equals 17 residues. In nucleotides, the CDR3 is TGTGCCAGCAGCTTAGGGACTTTAAGCAGCTCCTACAATGAGCGGTTCTTC. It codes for CASSLGTLSSSYNERFF.

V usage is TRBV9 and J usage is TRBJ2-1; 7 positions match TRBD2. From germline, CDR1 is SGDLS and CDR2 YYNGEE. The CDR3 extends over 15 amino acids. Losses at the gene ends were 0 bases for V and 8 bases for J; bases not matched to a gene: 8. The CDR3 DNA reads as TGTGCCAGCAGCGTAGCGGCGGGAGTTCGGGATGAGCAGTTCTTC. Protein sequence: CASSVAAGVRDEQFF.

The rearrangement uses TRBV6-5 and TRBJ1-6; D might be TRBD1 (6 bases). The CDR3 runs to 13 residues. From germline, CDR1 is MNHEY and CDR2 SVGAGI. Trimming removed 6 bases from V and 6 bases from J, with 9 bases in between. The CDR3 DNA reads TGTGCCAGCAGCCTACAGGGTAATTCACCCCTCCACTTT. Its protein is CASSLQGNSPLHF.

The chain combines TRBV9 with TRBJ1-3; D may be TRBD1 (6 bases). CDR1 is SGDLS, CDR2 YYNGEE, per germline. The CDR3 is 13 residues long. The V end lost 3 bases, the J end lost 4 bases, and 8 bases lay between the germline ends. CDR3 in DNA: TGTGCCAGCAGCGCCGACAGGGGAAACACCATATATTTT. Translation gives CASSADRGNTIYF.

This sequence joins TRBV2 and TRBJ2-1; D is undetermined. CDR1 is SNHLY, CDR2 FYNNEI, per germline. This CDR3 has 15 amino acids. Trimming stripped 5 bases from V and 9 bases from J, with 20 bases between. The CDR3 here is CASSFSQATWAEQFF. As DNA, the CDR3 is TGTGCCAGCAGTTTCTCTCAGGCGACATGGGCTGAGCAGTTCTTC. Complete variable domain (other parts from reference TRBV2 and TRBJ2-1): EPEVTQTPSHQVTQMGQEVILRCVPISNHLYFYWYRQILGQKVEFLVSFYNNEISEKSEIFDDQFSVERPDGSNFTLKIRSTKLEDSAMYFCASSFSQATWAEQFFGPGTRLTVL.

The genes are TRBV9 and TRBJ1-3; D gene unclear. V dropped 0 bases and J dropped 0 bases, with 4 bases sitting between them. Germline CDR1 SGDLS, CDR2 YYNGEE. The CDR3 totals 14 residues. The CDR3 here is CASSVAGSGNTIYF. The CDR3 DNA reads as TGTGCCAGCAGCGTAGCTGGCTCTGGAAACACCATATATTTT.

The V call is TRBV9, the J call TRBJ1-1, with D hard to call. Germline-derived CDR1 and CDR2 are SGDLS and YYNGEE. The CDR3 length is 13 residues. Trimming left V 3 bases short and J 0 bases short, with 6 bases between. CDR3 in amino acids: CASSETMNTEAFF. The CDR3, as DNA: TGTGCCAGCAGCGAGACCATGAACACTGAAGCTTTCTTT.

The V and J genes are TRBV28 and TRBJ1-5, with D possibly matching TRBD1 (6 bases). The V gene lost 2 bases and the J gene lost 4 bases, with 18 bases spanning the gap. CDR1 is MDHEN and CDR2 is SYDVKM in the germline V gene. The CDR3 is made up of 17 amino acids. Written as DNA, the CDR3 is TGTGCCAGCAGTTTACGATTTTTAGGGGGTAGTAATCAGCCCCAGCATTTT. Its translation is CASSLRFLGGSNQPQHF.

CDR3 nucleotides: TGTGCCAGCAGTGAAAGACTAGCGACGGTCAATGAGCAGTTCTTC. It is translated as CASSERLATVNEQFF. This sequence joins TRBV25-1 and TRBJ2-1, with 8 positions matching TRBD2. This CDR3 spans 15 amino acids. Germline CDR1 MGHDK, CDR2 SYGVNS. With 2 bases clipped from V and 6 bases from J, the junction kept 6 bases outside the gene matches.

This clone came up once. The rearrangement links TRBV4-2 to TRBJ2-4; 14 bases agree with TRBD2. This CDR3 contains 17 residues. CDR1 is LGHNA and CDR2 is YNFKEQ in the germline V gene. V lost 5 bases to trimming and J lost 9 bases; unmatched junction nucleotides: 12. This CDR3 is CASSGQGTSGSGGIQYF. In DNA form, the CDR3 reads TGTGCCAGCAGCGGACAAGGGACTAGCGGGAGCGGGGGCATTCAGTACTTC.

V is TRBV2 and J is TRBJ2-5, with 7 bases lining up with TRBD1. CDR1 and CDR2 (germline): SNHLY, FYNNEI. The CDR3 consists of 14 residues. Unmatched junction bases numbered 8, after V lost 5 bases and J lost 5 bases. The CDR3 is CASSTDRVRETQYF. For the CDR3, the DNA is TGTGCCAGCAGTACCGACAGGGTACGCGAGACCCAGTACTTC.